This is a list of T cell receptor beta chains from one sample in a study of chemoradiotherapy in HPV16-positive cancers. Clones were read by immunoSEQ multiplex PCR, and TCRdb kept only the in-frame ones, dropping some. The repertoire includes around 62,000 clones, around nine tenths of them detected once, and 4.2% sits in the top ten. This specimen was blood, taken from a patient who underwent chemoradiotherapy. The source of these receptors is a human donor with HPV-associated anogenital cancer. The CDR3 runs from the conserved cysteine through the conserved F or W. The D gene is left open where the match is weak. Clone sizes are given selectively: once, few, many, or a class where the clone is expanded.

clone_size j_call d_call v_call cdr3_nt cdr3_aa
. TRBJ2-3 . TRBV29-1 TGCAGCGTTGAGGGGCTAGATTCAACAGATACGCAGTATTTT CSVEGLDSTDTQYF
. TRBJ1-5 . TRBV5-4 TGTGCCAGCAGCTTGGATCCAGCTACACAGCCCCAGCATTTT CASSLDPATQPQHF
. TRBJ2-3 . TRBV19 TGTGCCAGTAGTATGCAGGGGCTCGAGACAGATACGCAGTATTTT CASSMQGLETDTQYF
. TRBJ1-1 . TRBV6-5 TGTGCCAGCAGTTCACCGGACAGCACGAACACTGAAGCTTTCTTT CASSSPDSTNTEAFF
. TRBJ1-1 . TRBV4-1 TGCGCCAGCAGGGGCATGAACACTGAAGCTTTCTTT CASRGMNTEAFF
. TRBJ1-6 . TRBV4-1 TGCGCCAGCAGCCAAGGGCGCGCCAGGGGAAATTCACCCCTCCACTTT CASSQGRARGNSPLHF
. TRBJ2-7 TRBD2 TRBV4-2 TGTGCCAGCAGCCACCTAGCGGGATCTTCCTACGAGCAGTACTTC CASSHLAGSSYEQYF
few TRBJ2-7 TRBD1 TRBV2 TGTGCCACCCGGGACAGATCCTACGAGCAGTACTTC CATRDRSYEQYF
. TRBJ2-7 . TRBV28 TGTGCCAGCAGTTTCATACAACTTGGCTCCTACGAGCAGTACTTC CASSFIQLGSYEQYF
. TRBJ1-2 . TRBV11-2 TGTGCCAGCAGCTTAGACGGAAATGGCTACACCTTC CASSLDGNGYTF
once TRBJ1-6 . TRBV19 TGTGCCAGTAGTATCAGGGACAAAAATTCACCCCTCCACTTT CASSIRDKNSPLHF
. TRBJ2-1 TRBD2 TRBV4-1 TGCGCCACCTCCTGGGGGGAAGCGGGGACCAACTACAATGAGCAGTTCTTC CATSWGEAGTNYNEQFF
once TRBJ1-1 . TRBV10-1 TGCGCCAGCAGTGAGTCACAGGACGGGGGAACTGAAGCTTTCTTT CASSESQDGGTEAFF
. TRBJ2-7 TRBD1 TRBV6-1 TGTGCCAGCAGTCGGGACAGGGAGTGGCAGTACTTC CASSRDREWQYF
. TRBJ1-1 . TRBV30 TGTGCCTGGATCCCTATACGCCTTGCCGCGAAAGCTTTCTTT CAWIPIRLAAKAFF
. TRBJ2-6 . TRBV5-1 TGCGCCAGCAGCCTGGAGCTGGGGGGCACTTTGGCCAACGTCCTGACTTTC CASSLELGGTLANVLTF
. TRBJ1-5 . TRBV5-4 TGTGCCAGCAGCTTCGGTGAGGATAGCAATCAGCCCCAGCATTTT CASSFGEDSNQPQHF
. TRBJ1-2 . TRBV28 TGTGCCAGCCGCCAGAAAAACTATGGCTACACCTTC CASRQKNYGYTF
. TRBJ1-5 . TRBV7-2 TGTGCCAGCACATGGGATATAGGGGGCAATCAGCCCCAGCATTTT CASTWDIGGNQPQHF
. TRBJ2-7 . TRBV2 TGTGCCAGCACTTGGTCCTACGAGCAGTACTTC CASTWSYEQYF
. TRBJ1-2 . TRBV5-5 TGTGCCAGCAGCTTGGGGGCGACAAGTTATGGCTACACCTTC CASSLGATSYGYTF
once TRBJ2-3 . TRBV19 TGTGCCAGTAGTATCCGAGAGGGATTTGTCACAGATACGCAGTATTTT CASSIREGFVTDTQYF
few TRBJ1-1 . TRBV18 TGTGCCAGCTCACCAAATCAGGGGATTAACACTGAAGCTTTCTTT CASSPNQGINTEAFF
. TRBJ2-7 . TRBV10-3 TGTGCCATCAGTGAGCGTGGGGACACTACCTACGAGCAGTACTTC CAISERGDTTYEQYF
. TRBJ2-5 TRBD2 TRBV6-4 TGTGCCAGCAGAACTTGGACTAGCGGGACCAAAGAGACCCAGTACTTC CASRTWTSGTKETQYF
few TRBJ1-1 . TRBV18 TGTGCCAGCTCACCACCTTCATTGTACACTGAAGCTTTCTTT CASSPPSLYTEAFF
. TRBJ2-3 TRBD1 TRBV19 TGCCTAGGGCCCGGACAGGGGGCTTATACGCAGTATTTT CLGPGQGAYTQYF
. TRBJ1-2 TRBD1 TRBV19 TGTGCCAGTAGTCGAGGGGGACCGGGACAGGAGCACTATGGCTACACCTTC CASSRGGPGQEHYGYTF
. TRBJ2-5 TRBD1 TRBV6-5 TGTGCCAGCAGACCCGACAGGGCCCAAGAGACCCAGTACTTC CASRPDRAQETQYF
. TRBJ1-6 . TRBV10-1 TGCGCCAGCAGTGAGAACATCGGGTCACCCCTCCACTTT CASSENIGSPLHF
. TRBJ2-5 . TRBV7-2 TGTGCCAGCAGCTTTCTCCTACTAGGAGCAGAGACCCAGTACTTC CASSFLLLGAETQYF
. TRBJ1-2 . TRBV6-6 TGTGCCAGCACCTGGATGGCAGGGGATAACTATGGCTACACCTTC CASTWMAGDNYGYTF